What follows are 32 T cell receptor beta chains derived from one specimen sequenced in a study of T cell changes during pregnancy in multiple sclerosis. TCRdb keeps only in-frame clones here, not all; method: immunoSEQ multiplex PCR. Here the sample spans tens of thousands of clones, 80% to 90% being singletons. Material: CD8+ T cells from peripheral blood mononuclear cells, obtained in the second trimester of pregnancy. The source is a female donor with multiple sclerosis, enrolled in a pregnancy study.

The rearrangement joins TRBV2 to TRBJ1-5; no clear D. This CDR3 comprises 18 residues. Germline V lookup: CDR1 SNHLY, CDR2 FYNNEI. The V and J ends lost 2 bases and 3 bases respectively, with 20 bases between them. The CDR3 loop reads CASSESSWHPTFNQPQHF. The CDR3 DNA sequence: TGTGCCAGCAGTGAATCTTCGTGGCACCCGACATTCAATCAGCCCCAGCATTTT. Combining the CDR3 with reference TRBV2 and TRBJ1-5 gives the whole variable domain EPEVTQTPSHQVTQMGQEVILRCVPISNHLYFYWYRQILGQKVEFLVSFYNNEISEKSEIFDDQFSVERPDGSNFTLKIRSTKLEDSAMYFCASSESSWHPTFNQPQHFGDGTRLSIL.

The rearrangement joins TRBV4-1 to TRBJ2-7; D call uncertain. CDR1 and CDR2 (germline): MGHRA, YSYEKL. Deletions cut 5 bases from V and 7 bases from J, with 9 bases between. CDR3 size: 11 residues. The DNA of the CDR3 is TGCGCCAGCAGCGACGCAGGAGAGCAGTACTTC. Translation: CASSDAGEQYF.

The chain has TRBV29-1 and TRBJ2-7; no clear D gene. The CDR3 sequence is 10 residues long. Per germline, CDR1 SQVTM and CDR2 ANQGSEA. Trimming shortened V by 1 base and J by 5 bases, and 3 bases separated the two germline ends. In nucleotides, the CDR3 is TGCAGCGTTGAAGGAGACGAGCAGTACTTC. Amino acids: CSVEGDEQYF.

This clone was detected only once. V gene TRBV5-1 combines with J gene TRBJ1-1; 7 bases fit TRBD1. Germline CDR1 reads SGHRS; CDR2 reads YFSETQ. Unmatched junction bases numbered 7, after V lost 3 bases and J lost 2 bases. This CDR3 region has 15 residues. For the CDR3, the DNA is TGCGCCAGCAGCTACCGGGGACAGAGTAACACTGAAGCTTTCTTT. As protein: CASSYRGQSNTEAFF. The whole variable domain, filled in from reference TRBV5-1 and TRBJ1-1, reads KAGVTQTPRYLIKTRGQQVTLSCSPISGHRSVSWYQQTPGQGLQFLFEYFSETQRNKGNFPGRFSGRQFSNSRSEMNVSTLELGDSALYLCASSYRGQSNTEAFFGQGTRLTVV.

This clone appeared a single time. The V and J genes are TRBV19 and TRBJ2-7; a weak D match, TRBD2 (6 bases). Germline CDR1 is LNHDA and CDR2 is SQIVND (reference sequence). The CDR3 runs 14 residues. V shed 1 base and J shed 3 bases, with 10 bases lying between them. In DNA, the CDR3 is TGTGCCAGTAGTATAGGCGGGACTGACTACGAGCAGTACTTC. This sequence encodes CASSIGGTDYEQYF.

The chain recombines TRBV13 with TRBJ1-4, with D perhaps TRBD1 (6 bases). The CDR3 length is 15 residues. Trimming stripped 5 bases from V and 4 bases from J, with 14 bases between. Per the germline V gene, CDR1 is PRHDT and CDR2 is FYEKMQ (reference sequence). In DNA, the CDR3 is TGTGCCAGCAGCATCACAGGGACGTATAATGAAAAACTGTTTTTT. This translates into CASSITGTYNEKLFF.

The rearrangement joins TRBV15 to TRBJ1-1; D is ambiguous. Germline CDR1 reads LNHNV; CDR2 reads YYDKDF (reference sequence). CDR3 length equals 13 residues. V was cut by 1 base and J by 7 bases, with 10 bases left in between. This chain's CDR3 is CATSRGQKIEAFF. CDR3 DNA: TGTGCCACCAGCAGAGGCCAGAAAATTGAAGCTTTCTTT.

The V call is TRBV2, the J call TRBJ1-4; the D gene is possibly TRBD1 (5 bases). From germline, CDR1 is SNHLY and CDR2 FYNNEI. There are 15 residues in the CDR3. Between the trimmed V and J ends, which lost 5 bases and 7 bases, there was a span of 17 bases. CDR3 bases: TGTGCCAGCAGTCCCCCAGCGGGACGGCTTGAAAAACTGTTTTTT. This codes for CASSPPAGRLEKLFF. The full variable domain, in which reference TRBV2 and TRBJ1-4 provide the parts outside the CDR3, is EPEVTQTPSHQVTQMGQEVILRCVPISNHLYFYWYRQILGQKVEFLVSFYNNEISEKSEIFDDQFSVERPDGSNFTLKIRSTKLEDSAMYFCASSPPAGRLEKLFFGSGTQLSVL.

The chain joins TRBV27 to TRBJ1-5; the D gene is possibly TRBD1 (5 bases). V lost 2 bases to trimming and J lost 5 bases, with 7 bases between them. There are 13 residues in the CDR3. CDR1 MNHEY and CDR2 SMNVEV come from the germline V gene (reference sequence). In DNA, the CDR3 is TGTGCCAGCAGTTTACTAGGGGATCAGCCCCAGCATTTT. Its protein product is CASSLLGDQPQHF.

The gene calls are TRBV5-1 and TRBJ1-1, with a weak D call TRBD1 (6 bases). CDR3 length: 13 residues. The germline V gene encodes CDR1 SGHRS and CDR2 YFSETQ. The V end was cut by 4 bases, the J end by 5 bases, with 12 bases between. The CDR3 here is CASSIGGRTEAFF. The CDR3, as DNA: TGCGCCAGCAGCATAGGGGGTCGGACTGAAGCTTTCTTT.

The rearrangement joins TRBV13 to TRBJ2-1, with 7 bases matching TRBD1. The junction had 11 bases not matched to a gene; V was cut back by 7 bases and J by 5 bases. Germline V lookup: CDR1 PRHDT, CDR2 FYEKMQ (reference sequence). This CDR3 spans 15 amino acids. CDR3 protein: CASTPYRGGDNEQFF. CDR3 bases: TGTGCCAGCACGCCTTACAGGGGTGGGGACAATGAGCAGTTCTTC.

The chain carries TRBV30 and TRBJ1-1, with a tentative D call TRBD1 (5 bases). Between the trimmed V and J ends, which lost 2 bases and 3 bases, there was a span of 10 bases. Germline CDR1 GTSNPN, CDR2 SVGIG (reference sequence). The length of the CDR3 is 13 residues. The CDR3 bases are TGTGCCTGGAGTCAGGGTCCGTACACTGAAGCTTTCTTT. Translating gives CAWSQGPYTEAFF.

The rearrangement uses TRBV11-2 and TRBJ1-4; D ambiguous. CDR1 is SGHAT, CDR2 FQNNGV, per germline. V was trimmed by 1 base and J by 7 bases, leaving 10 bases between them. The CDR3 has 14 amino acids. The CDR3 DNA is TGTGCCAGCAGCTTAGTTGGCAGTTCTGAAAAACTGTTTTTT. Its translation is CASSLVGSSEKLFF.

The V call is TRBV6-1, the J call TRBJ2-1; 9 bases are shared with TRBD1. Germline V gene lookup returns CDR1 MNHNS and CDR2 SASEGT. The J segment lost 4 bases and the V segment lost 6 bases, leaving 4 bases of the junction unmatched. The CDR3 length is 14 residues. Here the CDR3 reads CASSNRGQYNEQFF. The CDR3 coding sequence is TGTGCCAGCAGCAACAGGGGGCAATACAATGAGCAGTTCTTC.

The rearrangement links TRBV7-6 to TRBJ1-2; a weak D match, TRBD1 (6 bases). CDR3 size: 17 residues. V was pared by 5 bases and J by 4 bases, with 23 bases between. CDR1 and CDR2 from the germline V gene are SGHVS and FNYEAQ. This CDR3 is CASSPSPLLGAVYGYTF. In DNA form, the CDR3 reads TGTGCCAGCAGCCCCTCCCCCCTCTTGGGGGCCGTCTATGGCTACACCTTC.

V and J are TRBV5-5 and TRBJ1-2, with TRBD1 as a possible D gene (5 bases). This CDR3 region has 14 residues. Germline lookup yields CDR1 SGHKS and CDR2 YYEKEE (reference sequence). Trimming took off 5 bases at V and 4 bases at J, with 15 bases between the two ends. The CDR3 is CASRAWGESYGYTF. The CDR3 DNA reads TGTGCCAGCAGGGCTTGGGGGGAATCCTATGGCTACACCTTC. The whole variable domain, remainder taken from reference TRBV5-5 and TRBJ1-2, is DAGVTQSPTHLIKTRGQQVTLRCSPISGHKSVSWYQQVLGQGPQFIFQYYEKEERGRGNFPDRFSARQFPNYSSELNVNALLLGDSALYLCASRAWGESYGYTFGSGTRLTVV.

The chain employs TRBV10-3 and TRBJ2-7, with 8 bases identical to TRBD1. V was clipped by 6 bases and J by 0 bases; unmatched bases: 4. Germline V lookup: CDR1 ENHRY, CDR2 SYGVKD. CDR3 length: 14 amino acids. The CDR3 protein is CAIRGDRSSYEQYF. The CDR3 region has the DNA TGTGCCATCAGGGGGGACAGGAGCTCCTACGAGCAGTACTTC.

The genes are TRBV9 and TRBJ2-3; 7 bases fit TRBD2. The V segment lost 2 bases and the J segment 4 bases; nucleotides outside the gene matches: 7. The CDR3 has 15 amino acids. Germline assignment: CDR1 SGDLS and CDR2 YYNGEE. CDR3 residues: CASSVQAGTPDTQYF. CDR3 DNA: TGTGCCAGCAGCGTTCAAGCGGGGACGCCAGATACGCAGTATTTT.

The chain links TRBV30 to TRBJ2-3, with D perhaps TRBD2 (5 bases). Germline V gives CDR1 GTSNPN, CDR2 SVGIG (reference sequence). The CDR3 has 16 residues. The V end was cut by 0 bases, the J end by 2 bases, with 15 bases between. CDR3 sequence (DNA): TGTGCCTGGAGTGTACTGGCAGGAGGAAACACAGATACGCAGTATTTT. Its protein is CAWSVLAGGNTDTQYF.

The J gene is TRBJ2-1, the V gene TRBV7-9; tentative D call: TRBD1 (5 bases). Trimming stripped 0 bases from V and 8 bases from J, with 14 bases between. This CDR3 is built from 15 residues. In germline, CDR1 is SEHNR, CDR2 FQNEAQ (reference sequence). Here the CDR3 reads CASSLAPWGKDEQFF. In nucleotides, the CDR3 is TGTGCCAGCAGCTTAGCCCCTTGGGGCAAGGATGAGCAGTTCTTC.

The chain has TRBV14 and TRBJ2-1; the match to TRBD1 covers 7 bases. The CDR3 length is 16 residues. J lost 3 bases, V lost 2 bases, and 7 bases had no gene match. Germline CDR1 and CDR2: SGHDN and FVKESK. CDR3 sequence: CASSQRDSLIYNEQFF. The DNA of the CDR3 is TGTGCCAGCAGCCAACGGGACAGCCTGATCTACAATGAGCAGTTCTTC.

This sequence joins TRBV9 and TRBJ2-1, with 11 bases identical to TRBD2. Germline V lookup: CDR1 SGDLS, CDR2 YYNGEE. V lost 4 bases and J lost 6; bases outside the gene matches: 6. The CDR3 sequence is 15 residues long. CDR3 in amino acids: CASSFSGRAANEQFF. CDR3 sequence (DNA): TGTGCCAGCAGCTTTAGCGGGAGGGCCGCCAATGAGCAGTTCTTC.

This chain joins TRBV7-6 and TRBJ2-1; 9 nucleotides align to TRBD1. This CDR3 has 16 amino acids. Germline loops: CDR1 SGHVS, CDR2 FNYEAQ. The J segment lost 0 bases and the V segment lost 4 bases, leaving 4 bases of the junction unmatched. CDR3 residues: CASSSSTGGSYNEQFF. The CDR3 DNA reads TGTGCCAGCAGCTCCTCGACAGGGGGCTCCTACAATGAGCAGTTCTTC.

The J gene is TRBJ2-7, the V gene TRBV28, with D perhaps matching TRBD1 (8 bases). The CDR3 spans 15 residues. The germline V gene encodes CDR1 MDHEN and CDR2 SYDVKM. V dropped 7 bases and J dropped 8 bases, with 24 bases sitting between them. The CDR3 spells CASTLVDREGWKQYF. CDR3 DNA sequence: TGTGCCAGCACCCTTGTGGACAGGGAGGGGTGGAAGCAGTACTTC.

V gene TRBV19 combines with J gene TRBJ1-4, with a possible D match to TRBD1 (5 bases). The CDR3 loop spans 14 amino acids. The germline V gene has CDR1 LNHDA and CDR2 SQIVND (reference sequence). Trimming took 10 bases from V and 8 from J, leaving 20 bases between them. This CDR3 is CATLRGGVGEKLFF. The CDR3 bases are TGTGCCACTCTTCGAGGAGGGGTTGGGGAAAAACTGTTTTTT.

V usage is TRBV9 and J usage is TRBJ2-1; tentatively, D is TRBD2 (6 bases). The germline CDR1 and CDR2 sequences are SGDLS and YYNGEE. The CDR3 has 20 residues. V lost 4 bases to trimming and J lost 0 bases, with 26 bases between them. This CDR3 is CASSLNRDLANPNSYNEQFF. The CDR3 coding sequence is TGTGCCAGCAGCTTAAACCGGGACTTAGCAAACCCCAACTCCTACAATGAGCAGTTCTTC. Based on the CDR3 plus reference TRBV9 and TRBJ2-1, the full variable domain is DSGVTQTPKHLITATGQRVTLRCSPRSGDLSVYWYQQSLDQGLQFLIQYYNGEERAKGNILERFSAQQFPDLHSELNLSSLELGDSALYFCASSLNRDLANPNSYNEQFFGPGTRLTVL.

The chain employs TRBV7-8 and TRBJ1-5; TRBD1 might be the D (6 bases). V was clipped by 4 bases and J by 4 bases, with 20 bases between them. The germline CDR1 and CDR2 sequences are SGHVS and FQNEAQ. The CDR3 length is 17 residues. The DNA for the CDR3 is TGTGCCAGCAGCTCCCCAACGACAGGTCCTCCTAATCAGCCCCAGCATTTT. As protein: CASSSPTTGPPNQPQHF.

This sequence joins TRBV5-1 and TRBJ2-4; TRBD2 aligns across 8 bases. This CDR3 is built from 15 residues. Looked up from germline, CDR1 is SGHRS and CDR2 is YFSETQ. V lost 1 base to trimming and J lost 5 bases; unmatched junction nucleotides: 5. DNA of the CDR3: TGCGCCAGCAGCTTGCGGGAGGGCATCGAAAACATTCAGTACTTC. It specifies CASSLREGIENIQYF.

A single count supports this clone. The rearrangement joins TRBV9 to TRBJ2-1, with TRBD2 identical over 7 bases. The junction had 8 bases not matched to a gene; V was cut back by 2 bases and J by 6 bases. CDR1 is SGDLS, CDR2 YYNGEE, per germline. The CDR3 sequence is 15 residues long. CDR3 sequence reads: CASSVGGSPRNEQFF. DNA of the CDR3: TGTGCCAGCAGCGTTGGCGGGAGCCCACGCAATGAGCAGTTCTTC.

The chain is built from TRBV19 and TRBJ2-3, with a tentative D call TRBD2 (5 bases). CDR3 size: 16 residues. Trimming left V 6 bases short and J 2 bases short, with 18 bases between. Per the germline V gene, CDR1 is LNHDA and CDR2 is SQIVND (reference sequence). The CDR3 bases are TGTGCCAGTAGATATGAAGGCGGGCCTTACACAGATACGCAGTATTTT. Its protein is CASRYEGGPYTDTQYF.

This chain joins TRBV20-1 and TRBJ2-7, with D perhaps TRBD1 (5 bases). V dropped 5 bases and J dropped 4 bases, with 9 bases sitting between them. CDR1 DFQATT and CDR2 SNEGSKA come from the germline V gene (reference sequence). The CDR3 is 11 residues long. For the CDR3, the DNA is TGCAGTGCTCAGACAGATTACGAGCAGTACTTC. This translates into CSAQTDYEQYF.

The chain joins TRBV6-5 to TRBJ1-2; D is possibly TRBD1 (6 bases). The CDR3 covers 13 residues. V lost 5 bases and J lost 7, with 14 bases in between. The V gene's germline CDR1 is MNHEY and CDR2 SVGAGI. CDR3 residues: CASSHLTGAGYTF. The CDR3 nucleotides read TGTGCCAGCAGTCACCTGACAGGAGCTGGCTACACCTTC.